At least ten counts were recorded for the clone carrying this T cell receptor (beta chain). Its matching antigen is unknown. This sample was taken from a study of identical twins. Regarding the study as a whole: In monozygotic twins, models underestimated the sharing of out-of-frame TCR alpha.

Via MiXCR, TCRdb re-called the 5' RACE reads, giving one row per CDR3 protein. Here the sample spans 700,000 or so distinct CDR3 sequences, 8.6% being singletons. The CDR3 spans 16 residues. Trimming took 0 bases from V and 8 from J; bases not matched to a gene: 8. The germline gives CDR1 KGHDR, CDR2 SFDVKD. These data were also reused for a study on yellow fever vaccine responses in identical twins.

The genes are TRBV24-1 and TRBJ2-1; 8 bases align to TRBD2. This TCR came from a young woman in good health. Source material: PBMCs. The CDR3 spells CATSDLVSSGRYEQFF. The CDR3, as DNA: TGTGCCACCAGTGATTTGGTTTCTAGCGGGCGTTATGAGCAGTTCTTC.